A selection of T cell receptor beta chains follows, all from one sample in a study of shared clonotypes between healthy human individuals. Data came from immunoSEQ multiplex PCR; TCRdb stores just in-frame clones and leaves some out. The sample lists 2 million to 2.5 million clones; around 95% were seen once. The sequenced material came from naive CD4+ T cells sorted from blood. The origin of the receptors is a man younger than 35 in good health. The conserved cysteine and the conserved F or W are not part of the CDR3 here.

j_call,v_call,cdr3_aa
TRBJ2-3,TRBV4-3,ASSQDLGTTSTDTQY
TRBJ1-1,TRBV9,ASSVALVNTEAF
TRBJ1-1,TRBV2,ASRKTRGYVNTEAF
TRBJ1-2,TRBV5-1,ASSPGQGGYT
TRBJ2-7,TRBV20-1,SARPQGEQY
TRBJ1-4,TRBV9,ASSVGLGSRQLGEEKLF
TRBJ2-5,TRBV6-6,ASSYREGETQY
TRBJ1-2,TRBV5-1,ASSLESPNYGYT
TRBJ2-5,TRBV2,ATSRSYSYQETQY
TRBJ1-4,TRBV2,ASKGEGEKLF
TRBJ1-2,TRBV27,ASSPDSYGYT
TRBJ2-5,TRBV7-9,ASTTGGETQY
TRBJ2-3,TRBV5-1,ASSVTSRNTDTQY
TRBJ2-6,TRBV18,ASSPLGTGRLAPGANVLT
TRBJ1-6,TRBV7-3,ASSLLGANSPLH
TRBJ2-3,TRBV6-4,ASWGRPDTQY
TRBJ2-7,TRBV5-1,ASSTAGSPYEQY
TRBJ2-7,TRBV6-5,ASRGRWDNEQY
TRBJ2-7,TRBV5-1,ASSSVTGGSYEQY
TRBJ2-6,TRBV7-8,ASSFPGLSGANVLT